The following is a T cell receptor beta chain sequence with its context. A junction end diverges from the germline sequence, so it may reflect a read error. The data originate from a study of blood T cell repertoires in COVID-19. Study information: Acute and convalescent COVID-19 samples came from the United States, Italy and Spain. PBMCs, B-cell-depleted T cells, or T cells were the source of the cDNA or gDNA that made up the material.

As originally analysed: Reference gene primer amplification gave estimated nucleated cell counts. Sequencing used immunoSEQ multiplex PCR; TCRdb keeps in-frame clones, though not all of them. The D gene and trimming were derived from the DNA, and the V and J assignments and clone size from that table. The sample yields roughly 190,000 clones, 88% seen once. The CDR3 consists of 16 residues. Germline CDR1 and CDR2: LGHDT and YNNKEL (reference sequence). The rearrangement uses TRBV3-1 (or the pseudogene TRBV3-2) and TRBJ1-6; 7 nucleotides match TRBD1. Sequenced: peripheral blood. This TCR was sampled from a woman aged 40-49 years who had recovered from COVID-19. The CDR3 bases are TGTGCCAGCAGCAAAGACAGGGCGGACGGGCGGTCACCCCTCCACTTT. Translation: CASSKDRADGRSPLHF.